This T cell receptor (beta chain) emerged from a study of cytomegalovirus exposure and HLA in healthy donors. Turning to the study itself: Ancestry clustering placed roughly four fifths of more than 350 genotyped donors in the Caucasian-associated cluster.

Study-wide results and caveats: In a later analysis, compared with equally common non-associated chains, HLA-associated beta chains were more expanded. Most sequenced TCRs were rare (though some public TCRs occurred in many donors).

A word on this clone: What it recognizes is unknown.

This PCR relied on a set of 60 Vbeta primers and 13 Jbeta primers. The table came from immunoSEQ multiplex PCR; TCRdb's copy has only in-frame clones and leaves some out. In all, the sample yields over 75,000 clones. This receptor was taken from a man over 45 in good health and CMV-seronegative. Sequenced input: PBMCs.

The CDR3 nucleotides are TGCGCCAGCAGCTTGTTGGCCAGGGGATTCTCTGGGGCCAACGTCCTGACTTTC. This codes for CASSLLARGFSGANVLTF. V is TRBV5-1 and J is TRBJ2-6; D perhaps matches TRBD1 (6 bases). Germline V gives CDR1 SGHRS, CDR2 YFSETQ. Trimming cost V 1 base and J 0 bases, with 14 bases left between them. CDR3 length: 18 residues. Full variable domain (rest looked up from reference TRBV5-1 and TRBJ2-6): KAGVTQTPRYLIKTRGQQVTLSCSPISGHRSVSWYQQTPGQGLQFLFEYFSETQRNKGNFPGRFSGRQFSNSRSEMNVSTLELGDSALYLCASSLLARGFSGANVLTFGAGSRLTVL.